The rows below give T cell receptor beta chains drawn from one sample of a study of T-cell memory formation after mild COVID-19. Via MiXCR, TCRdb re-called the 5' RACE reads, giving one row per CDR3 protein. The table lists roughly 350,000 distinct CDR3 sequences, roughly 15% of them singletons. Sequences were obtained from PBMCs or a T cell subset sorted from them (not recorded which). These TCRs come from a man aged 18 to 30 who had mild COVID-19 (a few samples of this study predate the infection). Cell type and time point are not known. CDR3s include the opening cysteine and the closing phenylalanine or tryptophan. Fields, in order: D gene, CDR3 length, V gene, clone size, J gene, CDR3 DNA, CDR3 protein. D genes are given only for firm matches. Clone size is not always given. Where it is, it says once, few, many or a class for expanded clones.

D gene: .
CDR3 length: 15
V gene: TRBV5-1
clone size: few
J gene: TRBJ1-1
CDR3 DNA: TGCGCCAGCAGCTCGGGGGGGGCTATGAACACTGAAGCTTTCTTT
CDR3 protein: CASSSGGAMNTEAFF

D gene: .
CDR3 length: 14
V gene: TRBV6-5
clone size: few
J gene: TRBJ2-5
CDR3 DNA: TGTGCCAGCAGTTACTCGATTCTAGCGGAGACCCAGTACTTC
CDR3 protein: CASSYSILAETQYF

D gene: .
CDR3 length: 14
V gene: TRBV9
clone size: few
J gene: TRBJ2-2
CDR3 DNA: TGTGCCAGCAGCCCCGAGGGAGGTGCCGGGGAGCTGTTTTTT
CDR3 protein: CASSPEGGAGELFF

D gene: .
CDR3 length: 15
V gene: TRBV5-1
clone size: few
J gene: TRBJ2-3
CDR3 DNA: TGCGCCAGCAGCGATGGGGGCGCCAAGACAGATACGCAGTATTTT
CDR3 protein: CASSDGGAKTDTQYF

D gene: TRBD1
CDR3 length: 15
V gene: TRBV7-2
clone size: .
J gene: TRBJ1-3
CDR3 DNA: TGTGCCAGCAGTCCAGACAGGGGGCCCGAAAACACCATATATTTT
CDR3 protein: CASSPDRGPENTIYF

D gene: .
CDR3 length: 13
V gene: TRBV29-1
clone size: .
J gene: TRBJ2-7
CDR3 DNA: TGCAGCGTTGAAGAGGGGGGGCACTACGAGCAGTACTTC
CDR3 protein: CSVEEGGHYEQYF

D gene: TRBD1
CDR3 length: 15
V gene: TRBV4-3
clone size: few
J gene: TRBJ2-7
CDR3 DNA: TGCGCCAGCAGCCACCAGGGACAGCTTGCCTACGAGCAGTACTTC
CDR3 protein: CASSHQGQLAYEQYF

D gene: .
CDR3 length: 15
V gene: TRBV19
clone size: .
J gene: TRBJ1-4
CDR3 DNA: TGTGCCAGTAGTACTACAGCTACAACTAATGAAAAACTGTTTTTT
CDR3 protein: CASSTTATTNEKLFF

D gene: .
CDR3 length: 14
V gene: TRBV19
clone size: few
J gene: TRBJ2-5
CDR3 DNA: TGTGCCAGTAGTTCGCAGGAGGGGATCGAGACCCAGTACTTC
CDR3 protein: CASSSQEGIETQYF

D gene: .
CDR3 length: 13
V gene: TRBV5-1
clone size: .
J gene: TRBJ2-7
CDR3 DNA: TGCGCCAGCAGCTTGTGGGGGGACTACGAGCAGTACTTC
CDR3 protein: CASSLWGDYEQYF

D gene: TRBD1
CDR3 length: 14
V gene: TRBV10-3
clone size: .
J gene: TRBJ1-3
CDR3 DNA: TGTGCCATCAGGACAGGGGTTCGGCAAAACACCATATATTTT
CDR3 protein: CAIRTGVRQNTIYF

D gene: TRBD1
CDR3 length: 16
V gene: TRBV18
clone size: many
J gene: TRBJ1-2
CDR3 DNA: TGTGCCAGCTCACCTACAACATCTGGACAGGGGTCTGGCTACACCTTC
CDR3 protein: CASSPTTSGQGSGYTF

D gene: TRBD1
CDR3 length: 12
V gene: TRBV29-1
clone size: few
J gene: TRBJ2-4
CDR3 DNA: TGCAGCGTTACGAGGGGGCAGGGGATTCAGTACTTC
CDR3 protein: CSVTRGQGIQYF

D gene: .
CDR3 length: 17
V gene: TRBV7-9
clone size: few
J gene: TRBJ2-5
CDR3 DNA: TGTGCCAGCAGTCGCTATGGGGTACGGCAGGGAGGAGAGACCCAGTACTTC
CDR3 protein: CASSRYGVRQGGETQYF

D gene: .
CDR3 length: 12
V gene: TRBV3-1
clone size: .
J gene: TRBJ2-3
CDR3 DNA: TGTGCCAGCAGCCAAGGGAGGGAATCGCAGTATTTT
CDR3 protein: CASSQGRESQYF

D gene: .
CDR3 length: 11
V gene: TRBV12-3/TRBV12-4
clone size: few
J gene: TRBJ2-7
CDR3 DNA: TGTGCCAGCAGAATAGCATTCGAGCAGTACTTC
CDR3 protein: CASRIAFEQYF

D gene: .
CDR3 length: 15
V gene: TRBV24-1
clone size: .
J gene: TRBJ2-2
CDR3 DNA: TGTGCCACCAGTGAGGGGTCCTTGGACACCGGGGAGCTGTTTTTT
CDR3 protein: CATSEGSLDTGELFF

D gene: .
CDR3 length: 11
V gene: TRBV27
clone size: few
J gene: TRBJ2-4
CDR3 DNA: TGTGCCAGCACCCGGCAAAACATTCAGTACTTC
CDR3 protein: CASTRQNIQYF

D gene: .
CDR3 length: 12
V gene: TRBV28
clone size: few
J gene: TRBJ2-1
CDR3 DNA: TGTGCCAGCAGTTTAATGGATAATGAGCAGTTCTTC
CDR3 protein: CASSLMDNEQFF

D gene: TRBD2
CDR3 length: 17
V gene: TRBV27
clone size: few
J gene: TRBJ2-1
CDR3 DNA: TGTGCCAGCAGTGGGCTAGCGGGGGTAAAATCCTACAATGAGCAGTTCTTC
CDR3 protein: CASSGLAGVKSYNEQFF

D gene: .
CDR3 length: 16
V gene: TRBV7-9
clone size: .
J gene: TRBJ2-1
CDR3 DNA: TGTGCCAGCAGCTTATCAGGCAGGTCAACCTACAATGAGCAGTTCTTC
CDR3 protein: CASSLSGRSTYNEQFF

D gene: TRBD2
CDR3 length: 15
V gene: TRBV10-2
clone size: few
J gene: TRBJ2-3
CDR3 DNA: TGCGCCAGCAGCCGACTAGCGGGGGCCCCAGATACGCAGTATTTT
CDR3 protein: CASSRLAGAPDTQYF

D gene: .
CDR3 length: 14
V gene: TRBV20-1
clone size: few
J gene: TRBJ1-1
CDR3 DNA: TGCAGTGCTCCTACCCTATTAAGTAGCACTGAAGCTTTCTTT
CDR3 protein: CSAPTLLSSTEAFF

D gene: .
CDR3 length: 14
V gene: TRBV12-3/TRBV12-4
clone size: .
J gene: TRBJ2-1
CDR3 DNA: TGTGCCAGCAGTATACAGAGCTCCTACAATGAGCAGTTCTTC
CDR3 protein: CASSIQSSYNEQFF

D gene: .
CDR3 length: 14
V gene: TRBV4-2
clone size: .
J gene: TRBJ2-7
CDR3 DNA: TGTGCCAGCAGCCCCCCAGCTAGATCCGGCGAGCAGTACTTC
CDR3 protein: CASSPPARSGEQYF

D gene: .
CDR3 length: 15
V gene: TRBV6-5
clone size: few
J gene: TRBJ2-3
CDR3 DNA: TGTGCCAGCAGTTACACGGGGGGCCCGACAGATACGCAGTATTTT
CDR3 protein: CASSYTGGPTDTQYF

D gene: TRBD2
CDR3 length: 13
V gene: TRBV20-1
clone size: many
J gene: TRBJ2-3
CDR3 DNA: TGCAGTCCGACTAGCGGGGGGACAGATACGCAGTATTTT
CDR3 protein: CSPTSGGTDTQYF

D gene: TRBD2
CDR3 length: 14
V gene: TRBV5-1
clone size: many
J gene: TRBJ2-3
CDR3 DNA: TGCGCCAGCAATAGGGGAGGGAGCACAGATACGCAGTATTTT
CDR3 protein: CASNRGGSTDTQYF

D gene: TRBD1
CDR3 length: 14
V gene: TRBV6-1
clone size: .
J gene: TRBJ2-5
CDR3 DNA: TGTGCCAGCAGTGACAGGGGGTCCATTGAGACCCAGTACTTC
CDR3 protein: CASSDRGSIETQYF

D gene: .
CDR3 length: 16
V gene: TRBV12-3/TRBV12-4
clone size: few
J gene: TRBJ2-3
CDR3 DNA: TGTGCCAGCACCCTCGGACCGGGACGTCGGACGGATACGCAGTATTTT
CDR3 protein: CASTLGPGRRTDTQYF

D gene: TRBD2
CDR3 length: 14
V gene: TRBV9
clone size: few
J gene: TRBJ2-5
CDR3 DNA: TGTGCCAGCAGCGTAGGACTAGCAGGAGAGACCCAGTACTTC
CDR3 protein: CASSVGLAGETQYF

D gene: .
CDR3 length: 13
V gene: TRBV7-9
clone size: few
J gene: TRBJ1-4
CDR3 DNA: TGTGCCAGCAGCCCCCGGGGGGTGGAAAAACTGTTTTTT
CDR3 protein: CASSPRGVEKLFF

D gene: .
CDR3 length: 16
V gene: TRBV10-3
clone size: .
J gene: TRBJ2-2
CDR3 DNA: TGTGCCATCAGTGAACCTTTTCTGGAAAACACCGGGGAGCTGTTTTTT
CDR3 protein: CAISEPFLENTGELFF

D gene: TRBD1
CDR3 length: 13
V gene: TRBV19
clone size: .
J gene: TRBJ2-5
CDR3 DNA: TGTGCCAGCACCTACAGGGGAGAAGAGACCCAGTACTTC
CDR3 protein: CASTYRGEETQYF

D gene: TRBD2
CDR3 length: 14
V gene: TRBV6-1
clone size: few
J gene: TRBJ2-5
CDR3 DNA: TGTGCCAGCAAAACCCCGGGGGGCCAAGAGACCCAGTACTTC
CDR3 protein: CASKTPGGQETQYF

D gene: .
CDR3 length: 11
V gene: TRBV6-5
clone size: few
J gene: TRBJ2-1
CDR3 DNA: TGTGCCAGCAGAAGGGCAAGTGAGCAGTTCTTC
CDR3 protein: CASRRASEQFF

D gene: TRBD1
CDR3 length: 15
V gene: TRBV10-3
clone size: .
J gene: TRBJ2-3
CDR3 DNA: TGTGCCATCACCGAAACAGGGGCCGGCACAGATACGCAGTATTTT
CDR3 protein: CAITETGAGTDTQYF

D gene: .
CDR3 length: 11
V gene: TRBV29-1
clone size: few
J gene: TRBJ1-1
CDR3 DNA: TGCAGCGTTGTCGGTAATAGTGTCGCTTTCTTT
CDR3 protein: CSVVGNSVAFF

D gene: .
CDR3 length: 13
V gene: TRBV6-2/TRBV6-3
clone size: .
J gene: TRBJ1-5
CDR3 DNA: TGTGCCAGCAGTTACTATTTCGACCAGCCCCAGCATTTT
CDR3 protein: CASSYYFDQPQHF

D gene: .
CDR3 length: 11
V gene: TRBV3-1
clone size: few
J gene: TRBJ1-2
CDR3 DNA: TGTGCCAGCAGCCAACTTTTTGGCTACACCTTC
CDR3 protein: CASSQLFGYTF

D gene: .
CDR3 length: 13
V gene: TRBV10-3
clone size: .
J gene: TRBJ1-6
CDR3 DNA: TGTGCCATCAGTGGGAACAGGGATTCACCCCTCCACTTT
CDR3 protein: CAISGNRDSPLHF

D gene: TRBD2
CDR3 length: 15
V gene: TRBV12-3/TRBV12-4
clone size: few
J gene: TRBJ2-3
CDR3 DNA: TGTGCCAGCAGAGCTAGCGGGGGCCGGCGGGATACGCAGTATTTT
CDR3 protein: CASRASGGRRDTQYF

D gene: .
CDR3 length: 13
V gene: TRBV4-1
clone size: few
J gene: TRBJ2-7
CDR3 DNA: TGCGCCAGCAGCCAAGTGGGGGGCAGCGAGCAGTACTTC
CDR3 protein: CASSQVGGSEQYF

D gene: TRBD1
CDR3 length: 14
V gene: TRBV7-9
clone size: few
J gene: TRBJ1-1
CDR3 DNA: TGTGCCAGCAGCAATGGACAGGGGTACACTGAAGCTTTCTTT
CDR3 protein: CASSNGQGYTEAFF

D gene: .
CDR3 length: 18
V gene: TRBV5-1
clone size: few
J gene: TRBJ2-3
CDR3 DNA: TGCGCCAGCAGCTTGGAGTATTTTTTGGCGGAACTGACAGATACGCAGTATTTT
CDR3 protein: CASSLEYFLAELTDTQYF

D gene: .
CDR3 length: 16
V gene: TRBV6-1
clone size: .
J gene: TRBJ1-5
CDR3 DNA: TGTGCCAGCAGTGAATTAGGCTGGGCAGGCAATCAGCCCCAGCATTTT
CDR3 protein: CASSELGWAGNQPQHF

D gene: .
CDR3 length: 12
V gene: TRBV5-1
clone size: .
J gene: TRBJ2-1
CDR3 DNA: TGCGCCAGCAGCTTGGAGGCCCGTGAGCAGTTCTTC
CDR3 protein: CASSLEAREQFF

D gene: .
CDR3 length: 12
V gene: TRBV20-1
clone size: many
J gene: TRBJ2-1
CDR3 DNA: TGCAGTGTCCCGAGCGTCTACAATGAGCAGTTCTTC
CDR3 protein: CSVPSVYNEQFF

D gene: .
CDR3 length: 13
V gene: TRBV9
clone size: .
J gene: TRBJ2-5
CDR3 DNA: TGTGCCAGCAGCGTAGGCCAGGAGCAGACCCAGCACTTC
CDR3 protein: CASSVGQEQTQHF

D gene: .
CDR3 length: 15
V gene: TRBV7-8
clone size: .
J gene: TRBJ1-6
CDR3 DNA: TGTGCCAGCAGCTTAGTCCGGCAGGGACGGTCACCCCTCCACTTT
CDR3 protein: CASSLVRQGRSPLHF

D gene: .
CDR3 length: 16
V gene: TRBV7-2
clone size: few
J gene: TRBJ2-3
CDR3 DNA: TGTGCCAGCAGCCCAACCCCCAGGGGGGGCGCAGATACGCAGTATTTT
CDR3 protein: CASSPTPRGGADTQYF

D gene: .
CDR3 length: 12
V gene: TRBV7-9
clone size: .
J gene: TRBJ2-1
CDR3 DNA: TGTGCCACGATCGGGGGACCCGATGAAGAGTTCTTC
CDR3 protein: CATIGGPDEEFF

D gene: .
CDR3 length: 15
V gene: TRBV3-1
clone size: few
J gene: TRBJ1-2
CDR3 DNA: TGTGCCAGCAGCCAAGATCTGCGGCTTGACTATGGCTACACCTTC
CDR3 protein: CASSQDLRLDYGYTF